A selection of T cell receptor beta chains follows, all from one sample in a study of cytomegalovirus exposure and HLA in healthy donors. Profiled with immunoSEQ multiplex PCR; TCRdb holds only in-frame clones, not every one. The sample contains about 69,000 clones, over 90% of which appear only once. The sequenced sample consisted of PBMCs. Receptors originate from a young woman in good health and CMV-seronegative. Both conserved end residues are part of each CDR3. The D gene is left open where the match is weak. Size values are once, few and many counts, or a class for expanded clones, and some rows have none.

v_call	j_call	clone_size	d_call	cdr3_aa	cdr3_nt
TRBV4-1	TRBJ2-7	NA	TRBD2	CASSQTSGSYEQYF	TGCGCCAGCAGCCAGACTAGCGGGTCTTACGAGCAGTACTTC
TRBV6-6	TRBJ2-7	once	NA	CASSYVGQTSYEQYF	TGTGCCAGCAGTTATGTGGGGCAGACCTCCTACGAGCAGTACTTC
TRBV4-3	TRBJ2-2	NA	NA	CASSPREGPNTGELFF	TGCGCCAGCAGCCCTCGAGAGGGCCCGAACACCGGGGAGCTGTTTTTT
TRBV9	TRBJ2-1	NA	NA	CASRLGAQDESEQFF	TGTGCCAGCAGGTTGGGGGCCCAGGACGAGAGTGAGCAGTTCTTC
TRBV5-6	TRBJ1-5	NA	NA	CASSLYGQPQHF	TGTGCCAGCAGCTTATACGGGCAGCCCCAGCATTTT
TRBV27	TRBJ2-7	NA	TRBD1	CASGRQGRNEQYF	TGTGCCAGCGGAAGACAGGGACGTAACGAGCAGTACTTC
TRBV2	TRBJ1-5	NA	NA	CASSDRENSNQPQHF	TGTGCCAGCAGTGATCGCGAGAATAGCAATCAGCCCCAGCATTTT
TRBV5-1	TRBJ2-2	NA	TRBD1	CASSSNAASMGTEVRELFF	TGCGCCAGCAGCTCAAACGCCGCCTCGATGGGGACAGAAGTACGGGAGCTGTTTTTT
TRBV10-3	TRBJ2-2	NA	NA	CAISGAQAAPTNTGELFF	TGTGCCATCAGTGGGGCCCAGGCCGCCCCAACGAACACCGGGGAGCTGTTTTTT
TRBV6-1	TRBJ2-2	NA	TRBD2	CASSEGSSGSRTGELFF	TGTGCCAGCAGTGAAGGGTCTAGCGGGAGCAGAACCGGGGAGCTGTTTTTT
TRBV23-1	TRBJ2-3	once	TRBD2	CASIPAGSGGKDTQYF	TGCGCCAGCATCCCTGCCGGTAGCGGGGGGAAAGATACGCAGTATTTT
TRBV7-2	TRBJ2-2	few	NA	CASSPGQGTGELFF	TGTGCCAGCAGCCCCGGCCAGGGGACCGGGGAGCTGTTTTTT
TRBV7-9	TRBJ2-7	NA	TRBD1	CASTYPGQPPYEQYF	TGTGCCAGCACCTACCCGGGACAGCCCCCCTACGAGCAGTACTTC
TRBV10-2	TRBJ2-3	NA	TRBD2	CASSERRDYSTDTQYF	TGCGCCAGCAGTGAGCGCCGGGACTATAGCACAGATACGCAGTATTTT
TRBV20-1	TRBJ2-4	NA	NA	CSAIGGNIQYF	TGCAGTGCTATCGGGGGAAACATTCAGTACTTC
TRBV27	TRBJ1-5	once	TRBD1	CASSWQGGNQPQHF	TGTGCCAGCAGTTGGCAGGGGGGCAATCAGCCCCAGCATTTT